This TCR beta chain was profiled in a study of STAT3 mutations in large granular lymphocyte leukemia. Study results and caveats: After therapy, about 35% of the 18 patients switched clonotypes, all new clones STAT3 wild type. In T-cell large granular lymphocyte leukemia, about half of patients showed multiple immunodominant subclonotypes.

Details on this clone: Antigen specificity is unknown.

TCRdb keeps only in-frame clones here, not all; method: immunoSEQ multiplex PCR. The table includes roughly 35,000 clones, over 75% detected once. The CDR3 is 13 amino acids. The germline V gene encodes CDR1 SGHNT and CDR2 YYREEE (reference sequence). The V and J ends lost 4 bases and 5 bases respectively, with 10 bases between them. The sequenced sample was PBMCs. The chain recombines TRBV5-4 with TRBJ1-5, with D uncertain. This sequence originates from a human donor with T large granular lymphocyte leukemia. Some clones in this sample may be carry-over from other donors' samples. The chain's CDR3 is CASSLDGHQPQHF. As DNA, the CDR3 is TGTGCCAGCAGCCTCGACGGTCATCAGCCCCAGCATTTT.